The 3 T cell receptor beta chains given below trace back to one sample, sequenced in a study of regulatory T cells in long-lasting Graves disease. Through Arm-PCR of CDR3 regions and iRepertoire HTBI primers, TCR beta libraries were built. Each CDR3 protein gets one entry after TCRdb re-called the multiplex PCR reads with MiXCR. The repertoire includes roughly 470,000 distinct CDR3 sequences, 20% to 25% of them detected once, and over 7.5% sits in the top ten. Time point described: persistent/refractory GD, antithyroid drugs over 5 years with positive TRAb. The TCR library was made from RNA that had been extracted from PBMCs in TRIzol. The starting material was peripheral blood mononuclear cells (PBMCs), obtained when the disease was refractory, from a patient treated with antithyroid drugs. Receptor source: a female donor with Graves disease.

The V call is TRBV7-9, the J call TRBJ2-3; TRBD2 agrees at 7 bases. CDR1 SEHNR and CDR2 FQNEAQ come from the germline V gene (reference sequence). The CDR3 has 17 residues. The V segment lost 0 bases and the J segment 4 bases; nucleotides outside the gene matches: 10. As DNA, the CDR3 is TGTGCCAGCAGCTTAGCGCTTCGTGGACTAGGAGCAGATACGCAGTATTTT. It is translated as CASSLALRGLGADTQYF.

This clonotype was observed a few times. Germline and junction disagree at one end, which may indicate a read error. The rearrangement joins TRBV28 to TRBJ1-2; D is perhaps TRBD1 (6 bases). In germline, CDR1 is MDHEN, CDR2 SYDVKM. The CDR3 loop spans 17 amino acids. The CDR3 DNA sequence: TGTGCCAGCAGTTCATATAACAGGGCGGGAAGGAACTCTGGCTACACCTTC. Translation: CASSSYNRAGRNSGYTF.

There are a few counts of this clonotype. The CDR3 DNA follows: TGCAGTGCTAGAGTGGGTCAGCCTAGGGGGGAGGAGCAGTACTTC. Translated: CSARVGQPRGEEQYF. The chain recombines TRBV20-1 with TRBJ2-7; either TRBD1 or TRBD2 may fit D (6 bases each). V was shortened by 1 base and J by 7 bases, with 20 bases between the two germline ends. This CDR3 has 15 residues. Germline V gives CDR1 DFQATT, CDR2 SNEGSKA (reference sequence).